These 10 T cell receptor beta chains were all obtained from the same sample, sequenced in a study of low-dose radiotherapy and immunotherapy resistance in tumors. The time point is: before trial treatment. cDNA synthesis used a TRAV/TRBV-specific primer set for both chains. TCR amplification ran roughly 21 PCR cycles using constant-region and V-primer adapter primers. One entry per CDR3 protein results from TCRdb running MiXCR on the reads. The sample lists 65,000 to 90,000 distinct CDR3 sequences, approximately 17% occurring once. The starting material was PBMCs, obtained before treatment. These receptors originate from a male donor with prostate cancer.

This clonotype came up a few times. Being one base from a much bigger clone, this may be a read error. The chain uses TRBV20-1 and TRBJ2-3; D unresolved. There are 12 residues in the CDR3. The germline V gene encodes CDR1 DFQATT and CDR2 SNEGSKA (reference sequence). In nucleotides, the CDR3 is TGCAGAGCTGTTGATAGCACAGATACGCAGTATTTT. It codes for CRAVDSTDTQYF.

This clonotype came up many times. The chain combines TRBV20-1 with TRBJ2-1, with TRBD2 matching over 8 bases. Germline V gene data show CDR1 as DFQATT and CDR2 as SNEGSKA (reference sequence). There are 16 residues in the CDR3. The V gene end was trimmed by 2 bases and the J gene end by 0 bases; junction bases not matched to a gene: 6. CDR3 sequence reads: CSARPLSGSSYNEQFF. DNA of the CDR3: TGCAGTGCTAGACCCCTCAGCGGGAGCTCCTACAATGAGCAGTTCTTC.

This clonotype was observed at least ten times. CDR3 nucleotides: TGTGCCATCAGGAATGCGACAGGGGGCCAAACGAACACCGGGGAGCTGTTTTTT. Translated: CAIRNATGGQTNTGELFF. V gene TRBV10-3 combines with J gene TRBJ2-2; 10 nucleotides line up with TRBD1. Trimming removed 6 bases from V and 0 bases from J; junction bases left unmatched: 10. This CDR3 spans 18 amino acids. From germline, CDR1 is ENHRY and CDR2 SYGVKD.

This clonotype was observed many times. The rearrangement links TRBV9 to TRBJ2-3, with D perhaps given as TRBD1 or TRBD2 (5 bases each). CDR1 and CDR2 (germline): SGDLS, YYNGEE. The CDR3 extends over 18 amino acids. The V end lost 2 bases, the J end lost 2 bases, and 21 bases lay between the germline ends. In nucleotides, the CDR3 is TGTGCCAGCAGCGTCAGTCCGGGGCGCGCCCTTCACACAGATACGCAGTATTTT. This sequence encodes CASSVSPGRALHTDTQYF.

At least ten counts were recorded for this clonotype. The chain couples TRBV4-1 to TRBJ2-1, with no clear D. Germline CDR1 reads MGHRA; CDR2 reads YSYEKL. The CDR3 spans 14 residues. Trimming pared 8 bases from V and 0 bases from J, leaving 11 bases between. The CDR3 here is CASSPGSSYNEQFF. Written as DNA, the CDR3 is TGCGCCAGCTCACCGGGCAGCTCCTACAATGAGCAGTTCTTC.

Regarding this clonotype: It is likely a read error: a sequence one base away is far more abundant. The chain is built from TRBV4-3 and TRBJ2-7, with 9 bases matching TRBD2. CDR1 LGHNA and CDR2 YSLEER come from the germline V gene. This CDR3 spans 18 amino acids. Trimming at V came to 1 base and at J to 7 bases, leaving 17 bases not matched to a gene. Here the CDR3 reads CASSQGSGGGLSYNEQYF. As DNA, the CDR3 is TGCGCCAGCAGCCAAGGTAGCGGGGGCGGTTTGTCCTACAATGAGCAGTACTTC.

At least ten counts were recorded for this clonotype. The chain couples TRBV12-3 or TRBV12-4 to TRBJ2-3; perhaps TRBD2 as D (5 bases). Trimming left V 5 bases short and J 4 bases short, with 22 bases between. The CDR3 sequence is 17 residues long. The CDR3 protein is CASSTNRGYSMPDTQYF. Here the CDR3 DNA reads TGTGCCAGCAGTACTAACCGCGGGTACTCAATGCCAGATACGCAGTATTTT.

At least ten counts were recorded for this clonotype. This sequence joins TRBV5-1 and TRBJ1-1, with no clear D. Trimming took 0 bases from V and 1 from J, leaving 4 bases between them. Looked up from germline, CDR1 is SGHRS and CDR2 is YFSETQ. There are 13 residues in the CDR3. CDR3 region: CASSLEANTEAFF. In nucleotides, the CDR3 is TGCGCCAGCAGCTTGGAGGCGAACACTGAAGCTTTCTTT.

This clonotype was recorded at least ten times. The chain employs TRBV20-1 and TRBJ1-2; no firm D call. The CDR3 length is 13 residues. V shed 3 bases and J shed 0 bases, with 8 bases lying between them. Per germline, CDR1 DFQATT and CDR2 SNEGSKA (reference sequence). CDR3 DNA: TGCAGTGCTAGTCTCAGTACTAACTATGGCTACACCTTC. Amino acid sequence: CSASLSTNYGYTF.

This clonotype was counted many times. The J gene is TRBJ2-1, the V gene TRBV11-1; 11 bases are a match to TRBD2. Germline-derived CDR1 and CDR2 are SGHAT and FQDESV (reference sequence). Losses at the gene ends were 5 bases for V and 0 bases for J; bases not matched to a gene: 12. CDR3 length: 19 residues. CDR3 residues: CASSEGGTSGESSYNEQFF. The CDR3 region has the DNA TGTGCCAGCAGCGAAGGAGGGACTAGCGGAGAGAGCTCCTACAATGAGCAGTTCTTC.